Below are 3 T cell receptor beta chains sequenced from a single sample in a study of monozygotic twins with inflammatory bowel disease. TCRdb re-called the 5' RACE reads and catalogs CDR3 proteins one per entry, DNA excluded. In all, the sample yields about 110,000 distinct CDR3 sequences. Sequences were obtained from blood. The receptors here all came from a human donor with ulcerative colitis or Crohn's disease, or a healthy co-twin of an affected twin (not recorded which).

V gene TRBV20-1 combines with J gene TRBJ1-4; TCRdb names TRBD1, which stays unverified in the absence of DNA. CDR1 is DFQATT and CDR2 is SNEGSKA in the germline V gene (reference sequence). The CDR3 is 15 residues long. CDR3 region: CSAMKTGGGGEKLFF.

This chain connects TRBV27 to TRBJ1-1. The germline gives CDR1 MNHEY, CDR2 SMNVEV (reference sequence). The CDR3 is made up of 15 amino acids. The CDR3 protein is CASSLSLGGVTEAFF.

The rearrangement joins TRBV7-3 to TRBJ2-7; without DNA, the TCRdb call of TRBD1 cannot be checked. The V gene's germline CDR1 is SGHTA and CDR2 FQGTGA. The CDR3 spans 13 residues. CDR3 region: CASSVGHGDEQYF.